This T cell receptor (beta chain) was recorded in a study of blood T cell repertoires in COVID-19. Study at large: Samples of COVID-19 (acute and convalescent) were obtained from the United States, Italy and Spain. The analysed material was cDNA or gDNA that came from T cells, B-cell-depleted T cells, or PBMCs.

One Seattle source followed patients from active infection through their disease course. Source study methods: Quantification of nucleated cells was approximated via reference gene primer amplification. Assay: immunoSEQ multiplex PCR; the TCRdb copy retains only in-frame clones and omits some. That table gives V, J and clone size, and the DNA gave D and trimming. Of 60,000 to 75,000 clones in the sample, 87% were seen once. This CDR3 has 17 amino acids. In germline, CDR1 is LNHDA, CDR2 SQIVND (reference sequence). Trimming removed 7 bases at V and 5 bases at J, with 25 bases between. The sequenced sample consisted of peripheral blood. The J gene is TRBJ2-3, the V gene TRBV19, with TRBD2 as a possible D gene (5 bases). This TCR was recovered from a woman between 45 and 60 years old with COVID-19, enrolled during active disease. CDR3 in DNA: TGTGCCAGTACCGCCTTGTCGGGCGGGCCGAGGGTAGATACGCAGTATTTT. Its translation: CASTALSGGPRVDTQYF.